Following are 32 T cell receptor beta chains from one sample sequenced in a study of blood T cells in healthy people across ages. Primed by a sample-barcoded 5' primer and a J-beta primer mix, a second PCR proceeded for roughly 7 to 12 cycles. TCRdb analysed the 5' RACE reads with MiXCR anew, one entry per CDR3 protein. This table holds around 900,000 distinct CDR3 sequences, roughly half found once. Input material: blood. All receptors come from a woman between 55 and 75 years old in good health.

This clonotype has more than one count but fewer than ten. The chain employs TRBV30 and TRBJ1-5, with D unclear. This CDR3 region has 13 residues. The germline gives CDR1 GTSNPN, CDR2 SVGIG (reference sequence). Trimming pared 4 bases from V and 0 bases from J, leaving 7 bases between. The CDR3 loop reads CAWTTSSNQPQHF. The CDR3 nucleotides read TGTGCCTGGACTACAAGTAGCAATCAGCCCCAGCATTTT. Full variable domain (rest looked up from reference TRBV30 and TRBJ1-5): SQTIHQWPATLVQPVGSPLSLECTVEGTSNPNLYWYRQAAGRGLQLLFYSVGIGQISSEVPQNLSASRPQDRQFILSSKKLLLSDSGFYLCAWTTSSNQPQHFGDGTRLSIL.

This rearrangement joins TRBV5-6 to TRBJ2-7, with D possibly matching TRBD1 (5 bases). The CDR3 totals 14 residues. Trimming took 6 bases from V and 0 from J, leaving 13 bases between them. Germline CDR1 is SGHDT and CDR2 is YYEEEE. CDR3 amino acids: CASTRTLSSYEQYF. The DNA for the CDR3 is TGTGCCAGCACCAGGACACTCTCCTCCTACGAGCAGTACTTC.

This clonotype was detected only a few times. The chain is built from TRBV14 and TRBJ2-4; no firm D call. Between the trimmed V and J ends, which lost 0 bases and 13 bases, there was a span of 10 bases. The CDR3 runs 12 residues. Germline values: CDR1 SGHDN, CDR2 FVKESK. The CDR3 protein is CASSQDDTPQYF. The DNA of the CDR3 is TGTGCCAGCAGCCAAGACGACACGCCGCAGTACTTC. Full variable domain (outside the CDR3, taken from reference TRBV14 and TRBJ2-4): EAGVTQFPSHSVIEKGQTVTLRCDPISGHDNLYWYRRVMGKEIKFLLHFVKESKQDESGMPNNRFLAERTGGTYSTLKVQPAELEDSGVYFCASSQDDTPQYFGAGTRLSVL.

This clonotype was picked up one time. This sequence joins TRBV6-2 or TRBV6-3 and TRBJ2-1; D unresolved. This CDR3 has 13 amino acids. Germline V CDR1 and CDR2: MNHEY, SVGEGT. Trimming pared 0 bases from V and 8 bases from J, leaving 8 bases between. CDR3 in DNA: TGTGCCAGCAGTTACTCGGGAAGGGATGAGCAGTTCTTC. Protein sequence: CASSYSGRDEQFF.

The V gene is TRBV27, the J gene TRBJ2-3; perhaps TRBD2 as D (6 bases). This CDR3 spans 16 amino acids. V lost 8 bases, J lost 2 bases, and 20 bases lay in between. The germline CDR1 and CDR2 sequences are MNHEY and SMNVEV (reference sequence). The CDR3 bases are TGTGCCAGCTCGTACTCCCCGGGACTCCCCACAGATACGCAGTATTTT. Translating gives CASSYSPGLPTDTQYF.

This chain links TRBV28 with TRBJ2-4; 8 nucleotides line up with TRBD2. The J call is in doubt because the DNA end fits TRBJ2-7 better. Looked up from germline, CDR1 is MDHEN and CDR2 is SYDVKM. The CDR3 sequence is 16 residues long. The CDR3 sequence is CASTLGGAGGLHEQYF. CDR3 DNA sequence: TGTGCCAGCACCCTCGGCGGGGCGGGAGGTTTGCACGAGCAGTACTTC.

The V and J genes are TRBV11-2 and TRBJ2-5, with D perhaps TRBD1 or TRBD2 (5 bases each). V dropped 4 bases and J dropped 5 bases, with 17 bases sitting between them. There are 15 residues in the CDR3. Germline V lookup: CDR1 SGHAT, CDR2 FQNNGV. CDR3 nucleotide sequence: TGTGCCAGCAGCTACGCCGGGGACGAGATGGAGACCCAGTACTTC. Translating it yields CASSYAGDEMETQYF. Full variable domain (rest looked up from reference TRBV11-2 and TRBJ2-5): EAGVAQSPRYKIIEKRQSVAFWCNPISGHATLYWYQQILGQGPKLLIQFQNNGVVDDSQLPKDRFSAERLKGVDSTLKIQPAKLEDSAVYLCASSYAGDEMETQYFGPGTRLLVL.

The chain employs TRBV24-1 and TRBJ2-4, with 8 bases that match TRBD2. The J call may be incorrect, as the DNA end agrees better with TRBJ2-7. The CDR3 totals 18 residues. Germline loops: CDR1 KGHDR, CDR2 SFDVKD. The CDR3 reads CATSDFWASGSLGDEQYF. The CDR3 coding sequence is TGTGCCACCAGTGATTTTTGGGCGAGCGGGAGCTTAGGGGACGAGCAGTACTTC.

The gene calls are TRBV6-6 and TRBJ1-6; no firm D call. The CDR3 contains 13 residues. Between the trimmed V and J ends, which lost 2 bases and 7 bases, there was a span of 6 bases. CDR1 is MNHNY, CDR2 SVGAGI, per germline (reference sequence). Here the CDR3 DNA reads TGTGCCAGCAGTTACGCCGAAAATTCACCCCTCCACTTT. Translating gives CASSYAENSPLHF.

This clonotype was detected only once. The chain links TRBV5-6 to TRBJ2-5; TRBD2 matches at 8 bases. Per germline, CDR1 SGHDT and CDR2 YYEEEE. V was pared by 2 bases and J by 6 bases, with 6 bases of the junction left unmatched. There are 14 residues in the CDR3. The CDR3: CASSFAGREQTQYF. The CDR3 nucleotides are TGTGCCAGCAGCTTCGCCGGGAGGGAGCAGACCCAGTACTTC.

This clonotype came up a few times. The gene calls are TRBV11-2 and TRBJ2-3, with D possibly called TRBD1 or TRBD2 (5 bases each). V lost 5 bases, J lost 4 bases, and 13 bases lay in between. The length of the CDR3 is 14 residues. Germline loops: CDR1 SGHAT, CDR2 FQNNGV. CDR3 sequence reads: CASSPGPRSDTQYF. The DNA for the CDR3 is TGTGCCAGCAGCCCGGGGCCGAGGTCAGATACGCAGTATTTT.

This clonotype has a handful of counts. The chain recombines TRBV28 with TRBJ2-7, with D unresolved. This CDR3 is 14 amino acids long. V lost 4 bases and J 1 base, leaving 11 bases between the germline ends. Germline CDR1 reads MDHEN; CDR2 reads SYDVKM. CDR3 sequence: CASSSASISYEQYF. In nucleotides, the CDR3 is TGTGCCAGCAGTTCCGCCAGTATTTCCTACGAGCAGTACTTC.

This chain uses TRBV6-1 with TRBJ1-6, with 8 positions matching TRBD1. The junction had 15 bases not matched to a gene; V was cut back by 6 bases and J by 8 bases. Germline CDR1 and CDR2: MNHNS and SASEGT. The CDR3 has 17 residues. CDR3 in DNA: TGTGCCAGCAGCAGGACAGGGTCGAACCCGATCGATTCACCCCTCCACTTT. It is translated as CASSRTGSNPIDSPLHF.

This CDR3 is CASSRLGPTPHFYGYTF. The CDR3 DNA reads TGTGCCAGCAGTAGACTTGGCCCCACTCCCCATTTCTATGGCTACACCTTC. The chain combines TRBV12-3 or TRBV12-4 with TRBJ1-2, with D unclear. Trimming took off 5 bases at V and 4 bases at J, with 23 bases between the two ends. The CDR3 runs 17 residues.

Only a few counts were recorded for this clonotype. The genes are TRBV18 and TRBJ2-7; 8 bases align to TRBD2. Losses at the gene ends were 3 bases for V and 6 bases for J; bases not matched to a gene: 10. CDR3 length: 15 amino acids. Germline V gene sequence: CDR1 KGHSH, CDR2 LQKENI. As DNA, the CDR3 is TGTGCCAGCTCACCCCCAAGCGGGAGCCCCCTCGAGCAGTACTTC. This codes for CASSPPSGSPLEQYF.

The rearrangement links TRBV2 to TRBJ2-1; no firm D call. Germline CDR1 SNHLY, CDR2 FYNNEI. With 4 bases removed from V and 7 bases from J, the gap between germline ends came to 17 bases. The CDR3 extends over 15 amino acids. The CDR3 reads CASSVRAFTGNEQFF. DNA for the CDR3: TGTGCCAGCAGTGTCCGGGCCTTTACTGGGAATGAGCAGTTCTTC.

This clonotype was observed at least ten times. The chain links TRBV11-2 to TRBJ2-5; D gene ambiguous. The germline gives CDR1 SGHAT, CDR2 FQNNGV. V was clipped by 0 bases and J by 1 base, with 3 bases between them. This CDR3 has 13 residues. The CDR3 DNA reads TGTGCCAGCAGCTTAGACCGCCAAGAGACCCAGTACTTC. Translated: CASSLDRQETQYF. The full variable domain, with the rest looked up from reference TRBV11-2 and TRBJ2-5, is EAGVAQSPRYKIIEKRQSVAFWCNPISGHATLYWYQQILGQGPKLLIQFQNNGVVDDSQLPKDRFSAERLKGVDSTLKIQPAKLEDSAVYLCASSLDRQETQYFGPGTRLLVL.

Only a few counts were recorded for this clonotype. This chain links TRBV21-1 with TRBJ2-4; TRBD1 was called by the table and not checked on the DNA. TRBV21-1 is a listed pseudogene. The CDR3 runs to 13 residues. The CDR3 region is CASSRRAKNIQYF. In nucleotides, the CDR3 is TGTGCCAGCAGTCGGCGCGCCAAAAACATTCAGTACTTC.

The CDR3 loop reads CASWGLAGTFGTDTQYF. CDR3 in DNA: TGTGCCAGCTGGGGACTAGCGGGTACTTTCGGCACAGATACGCAGTATTTT. This chain uses TRBV12-3 or TRBV12-4 with TRBJ2-3, with 12 bases lining up with TRBD2. There are 17 residues in the CDR3. Germline trimming cut 8 bases from V and 1 base from J; bases unmatched to any gene: 10.

This clonotype was counted a single time. The chain joins TRBV24-1 to TRBJ2-1; TRBD1 might be the D (6 bases). The CDR3 loop spans 15 amino acids. The V gene lost 3 bases and the J gene lost 8 bases, with 16 bases spanning the gap. Germline lookup yields CDR1 KGHDR and CDR2 SFDVKD. CDR3 nucleotide sequence: TGTGCCACCAGTGATCGCGACAGGCCTGGGGATGAGCAGTTCTTC. Protein sequence: CATSDRDRPGDEQFF.

The gene calls are TRBV11-2 and TRBJ1-5, with TRBD1 as a possible D gene (5 bases). CDR3 size: 16 residues. V was cut by 4 bases and J by 1 base, with 14 bases left in between. The germline V gene encodes CDR1 SGHAT and CDR2 FQNNGV. DNA for the CDR3: TGTGCCAGCAGCTCCTCTATGGGGCCGAGCAATCAGCCCCAGCATTTT. Its protein product is CASSSSMGPSNQPQHF.

The chain joins TRBV11-1 to TRBJ2-3; no reliable D call. CDR1 SGHAT and CDR2 FQDESV come from the germline V gene (reference sequence). The CDR3 totals 16 residues. V shed 3 bases and J shed 4 bases, with 17 bases lying between them. CDR3 nucleotides: TGTGCCAGCAGCTTTTTGTCGGGTTCTTCGGCAGATACGCAGTATTTT. It translates to CASSFLSGSSADTQYF.

The CDR3 coding sequence is TGTGCCAGCAGTCCTCCCCCAGGGAGGCAAGAGACCCAGTACTTC. Translating it yields CASSPPPGRQETQYF. The J gene is TRBJ2-5, the V gene TRBV11-2; a possible D gene is TRBD2 (6 bases). Between the trimmed V and J ends, which lost 6 bases and 2 bases, there was a span of 16 bases. The V gene's germline CDR1 is SGHAT and CDR2 FQNNGV. The CDR3 length is 15 residues.

The J gene is TRBJ2-3, the V gene TRBV20-1; D gene ambiguous. The CDR3 spans 11 residues. V was cut by 7 bases and J by 0 bases, with 5 bases left in between. Looked up from germline, CDR1 is DFQATT and CDR2 is SNEGSKA (reference sequence). The CDR3 protein is CSVQSTDTQYF. The CDR3 nucleotides are TGCAGTGTACAGAGCACAGATACGCAGTATTTT.

V is TRBV4-2 and J is TRBJ1-4; the D gene is possibly TRBD1 (6 bases). This CDR3 spans 17 amino acids. V lost 5 bases to trimming and J lost 0 bases, with 16 bases between them. From germline, CDR1 is LGHNA and CDR2 YNFKEQ. CDR3 sequence (DNA): TGTGCCAGCAGCTTCCAACAGGGTTCGGCAACTAATGAAAAACTGTTTTTT. It is translated as CASSFQQGSATNEKLFF.

V gene TRBV3-1 combines with J gene TRBJ2-1, with D unresolved. Gene TRBJ2-7 matches the end of the DNA better, so the J call may be wrong. The CDR3 totals 14 residues. Per the germline V gene, CDR1 is LGHDT and CDR2 is YNNKEL (reference sequence). The CDR3 DNA sequence: TGTGCCAGCAGCCAAGGACGGAGCTACAATGAGCAGTACTTC. The encoded protein is CASSQGRSYNEQYF.

This clonotype came up many times. The J gene is TRBJ2-7, the V gene TRBV29-1; possible D gene TRBD1, 6 bases. The CDR3 runs 12 residues. V was clipped by 8 bases and J by 4 bases, with 15 bases between them. Germline loops: CDR1 SQVTM, CDR2 ANQGSEA. The CDR3: CSISGRGYEQYF. The CDR3 coding sequence is TGCAGCATCTCGGGCAGGGGTTACGAGCAGTACTTC.

With regard to this clonotype: At one end the junction does not follow the germline gene, possibly because of a read error. The V call is TRBV6-6, the J call TRBJ2-4; a possible D gene is TRBD1 (5 bases). The J call may be in error: the DNA end matches TRBJ2-7 better. The CDR3 has 14 amino acids. Germline loops: CDR1 MNHNY, CDR2 SVGAGI (reference sequence). The CDR3 bases are TGTGCCAGCAAACTAAACAGGTTTTCCTGCGAGCAGTACTTC. Translating it yields CASKLNRFSCEQYF.

The rearrangement uses TRBV7-2 and TRBJ1-2, with TRBD1 matching over 9 bases. The CDR3 consists of 13 residues. J was trimmed by 8 bases and V by 4 bases; bases with no gene match: 5. Germline V gene lookup returns CDR1 SGHTA and CDR2 FQGNSA. The CDR3 DNA follows: TGTGCCAGCAGCTCACAGGGGGCGCAAGGCTACACCTTC. Amino acids: CASSSQGAQGYTF.

The DNA of the CDR3 is TGTGCCTGGAGGAGAGGTGGGAACACTGAAGCTTTCTTT. As protein: CAWRRGGNTEAFF. The chain uses TRBV30 and TRBJ1-1; D unresolved. This CDR3 spans 13 amino acids. V was trimmed by 3 bases and J by 1 base, leaving 9 bases between them. The germline V gene encodes CDR1 GTSNPN and CDR2 SVGIG (reference sequence).

This clonotype was seen more than once but under ten times. V is TRBV4-2 and J is TRBJ1-4, with TRBD1 matching over 7 bases. Losses at the gene ends were 0 bases for V and 5 bases for J; bases not matched to a gene: 3. The germline gives CDR1 LGHNA, CDR2 YNFKEQ. The CDR3 has 15 residues. CDR3 sequence (DNA): TGTGCCAGCAGCCAAGAGGCAGGGGGGAATGAAAAACTGTTTTTT. Protein: CASSQEAGGNEKLFF.

The chain employs TRBV20-1 and TRBJ2-1; D remains ambiguous. The ends were cut back, 6 bases at V and 13 bases at J, with 16 bases in the middle. Germline V gives CDR1 DFQATT, CDR2 SNEGSKA (reference sequence). There are 11 residues in the CDR3. CDR3 region: CSALLSVVQFF. The CDR3 bases are TGCAGTGCCCTCTTATCAGTCGTTCAGTTCTTC.